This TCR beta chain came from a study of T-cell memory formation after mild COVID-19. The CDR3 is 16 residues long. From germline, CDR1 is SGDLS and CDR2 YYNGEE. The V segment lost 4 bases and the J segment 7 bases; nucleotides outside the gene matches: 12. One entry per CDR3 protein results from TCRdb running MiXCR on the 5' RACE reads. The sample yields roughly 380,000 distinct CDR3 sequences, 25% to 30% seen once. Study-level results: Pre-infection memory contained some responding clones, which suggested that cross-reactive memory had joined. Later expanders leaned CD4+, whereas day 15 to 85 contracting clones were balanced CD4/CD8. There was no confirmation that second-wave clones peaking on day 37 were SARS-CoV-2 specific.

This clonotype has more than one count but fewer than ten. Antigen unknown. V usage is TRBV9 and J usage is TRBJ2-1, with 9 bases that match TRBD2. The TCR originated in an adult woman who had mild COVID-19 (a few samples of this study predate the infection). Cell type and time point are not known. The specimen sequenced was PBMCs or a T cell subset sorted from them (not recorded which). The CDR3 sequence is CASSPTPGLAGNEQFF. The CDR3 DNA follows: TGTGCCAGCAGCCCGACCCCGGGACTAGCCGGGAATGAGCAGTTCTTC.